This T cell receptor (beta chain) is from a study of T cell repertoires in ileal Crohn's disease. Study context: Thiopurines (around ten) or anti-TNF agents (approximately 19) were given postoperatively to about half.

The CDR3 consists of 16 residues. Germline V gene lookup returns CDR1 SNHLY and CDR2 FYNNEI. After removal of 4 bases from V and 0 bases from J, the junction contained 3 bases not matched to a gene. Each sample's TCRB immunosequencing used 500 to 550 nanograms of biopsy DNA. TCRdb keeps only in-frame clones here, not all; method: immunoSEQ multiplex PCR. The data show some 7,300 clones, around 92% seen once. Whole-study results and caveats: Compared with CD4 T cells, sorted CD8 cells carried more expanded clones. All patients with clonality above 26.8% had endoscopic recurrence.

This clone was detected once. Its antigen remains unknown. This clonotype was obtained from an adult with Crohn's disease. Specimen: ileal tissue. The V call is TRBV2, the J call TRBJ1-4, with 9 bases lining up with TRBD1. The CDR3 DNA reads as TGTGCCAGCAGTGCGGGGGACAGGGCAACTAATGAAAAACTGTTTTTT. Amino acids: CASSAGDRATNEKLFF.